The 29 T cell receptor beta chains listed next were all sequenced from one sample in a study of blood T cell repertoires in COVID-19. Method: immunoSEQ multiplex PCR; TCRdb's copy keeps in-frame clones and lacks some. Of 110,000 to 150,000 clones in the sample, more than 75% are singletons; the top ten hold 4.2%. The specimen sequenced was peripheral blood. The receptors shown here come from a man aged 55 to 70 with acute or convalescent COVID-19.

The gene calls are TRBV7-9 and TRBJ2-2; TRBD2 matches at 7 bases. Per germline, CDR1 SEHNR and CDR2 FQNEAQ (reference sequence). V lost 7 bases and J lost 4; bases outside the gene matches: 12. The CDR3 covers 16 residues. CDR3 sequence reads: CASTREAGLGTGELFF. Written as DNA, the CDR3 is TGTGCCAGCACTCGGGAGGCAGGGTTGGGCACCGGGGAGCTGTTTTTT. Full variable domain (rest looked up from reference TRBV7-9 and TRBJ2-2): DTGVSQNPRHKITKRGQNVTFRCDPISEHNRLYWYRQTLGQGPEFLTYFQNEAQLEKSRLLSDRFSAERPKGSFSTLEIQRTEQGDSAMYLCASTREAGLGTGELFFGEGSRLTVL.

The chain recombines TRBV6-4 with TRBJ2-1, with a possible D match to TRBD2 (6 bases). Trimming left V 0 bases short and J 12 bases short, with 12 bases between. The CDR3 has 13 residues. Germline CDR1 is MRHNA and CDR2 is SNTAGT. In nucleotides, the CDR3 is TGTGCCAGCAGTGACTCGAATTTCGGGAGGCAGTTCTTC. Encoded protein: CASSDSNFGRQFF.

The J gene is TRBJ2-2, the V gene TRBV10-3, with 7 bases identical to TRBD1. V trimming: 5 bases; J trimming: 0 bases; junction bases outside the gene matches: 3. Germline CDR1 and CDR2: ENHRY and SYGVKD. The CDR3 totals 15 residues. CDR3 residues: CAISLQGANTGELFF. CDR3 nucleotide sequence: TGTGCCATCAGTTTGCAGGGGGCGAACACCGGGGAGCTGTTTTTT.

The chain links TRBV5-1 to TRBJ2-3, with 9 bases aligning to TRBD2. The CDR3 has 16 residues. Germline V gene sequence: CDR1 SGHRS, CDR2 YFSETQ. V was pared by 1 base and J by 0 bases, with 3 bases of the junction left unmatched. This CDR3 reads CASSLLLAGSTDTQYF. The CDR3 nucleotides are TGCGCCAGCAGCTTGCTCCTAGCGGGGAGCACAGATACGCAGTATTTT.

The chain recombines TRBV28 with TRBJ1-2, with D possibly TRBD1 on 6 matching bases. Germline values: CDR1 MDHEN, CDR2 SYDVKM. CDR3 length: 13 amino acids. V lost 1 base to trimming and J lost 8 bases, with 11 bases between them. CDR3 amino acids: CASSLSGVEGYTF. The CDR3 DNA reads as TGTGCCAGCAGTTTATCAGGGGTCGAAGGCTACACCTTC.

The V gene is TRBV6-5, the J gene TRBJ1-3, with D unresolved. V was pared by 7 bases and J by 3 bases, with 10 bases between. The CDR3 has 13 residues. CDR1 and CDR2 from the germline V gene are MNHEY and SVGAGI. The CDR3 region has the DNA TGTGCCAGCATCAGTACAAGTGGAAACACCATATATTTT. Translation: CASISTSGNTIYF.

V gene TRBV7-2 combines with J gene TRBJ2-1, with D perhaps TRBD2 (6 bases). The germline V gene encodes CDR1 SGHTA and CDR2 FQGNSA. The CDR3 is made up of 15 amino acids. Trimming cost V 6 bases and J 0 bases, with 12 bases left between them. The CDR3 coding sequence is TGTGCCAGCAGAATAGGAGGGAGCTCCTACAATGAGCAGTTCTTC. Its translation is CASRIGGSSYNEQFF.

This clone was counted many times. This rearrangement joins TRBV5-1 to TRBJ2-7; 8 nucleotides align to TRBD1. The germline gives CDR1 SGHRS, CDR2 YFSETQ. The CDR3 spans 15 residues. With V trimmed by 4 bases and J by 3 bases, 9 bases remained unmatched. DNA of the CDR3: TGCGCCAGCAGCCCCCGGCAGGGGGCAGACTACGAGCAGTACTTC. Protein sequence: CASSPRQGADYEQYF.

Comment on this clone: Other DNA sequences in the sample encode the same CDR3. The rearrangement links TRBV4-1 to TRBJ2-2; D not certain. Between the trimmed V and J ends, which lost 0 bases and 2 bases, there was a span of 10 bases. Germline V gene data show CDR1 as MGHRA and CDR2 as YSYEKL. The CDR3 runs 16 residues. The chain's CDR3 is CASSQEVLPNTGELFF. CDR3 DNA: TGCGCCAGCAGCCAAGAGGTACTTCCTAACACCGGGGAGCTGTTTTTT.

The chain is built from TRBV10-2 and TRBJ2-3; D may be TRBD2 (6 bases). Germline V lookup: CDR1 WSHSY, CDR2 SAAADI. CDR3 length: 15 residues. Trimming took off 3 bases at V and 0 bases at J, with 10 bases between the two ends. As DNA, the CDR3 is TGCGCCAGCAGTGATCTGGGACTTAGCACAGATACGCAGTATTTT. This encodes CASSDLGLSTDTQYF.

This clone has just a few counts. The rearrangement uses TRBV7-9 and TRBJ1-1; D unresolved. This CDR3 contains 13 residues. Germline assignment: CDR1 SEHNR and CDR2 FQNEAQ (reference sequence). Trimming removed 5 bases from V and 0 bases from J, with 7 bases in between. This chain's CDR3 is CASSQNLNTEAFF. The CDR3 DNA reads TGTGCCAGCAGCCAGAATTTGAACACTGAAGCTTTCTTT.

The chain uses TRBV11-2 and TRBJ2-7; weak D call: TRBD1 (6 bases). Germline CDR1 SGHAT, CDR2 FQNNGV. The V end lost 5 bases, the J end lost 3 bases, and 11 bases lay between the germline ends. The CDR3 runs to 13 residues. This CDR3 reads CASSRDTFYEQYF. The CDR3 DNA reads as TGTGCCAGCAGCCGGGACACCTTCTACGAGCAGTACTTC.

This chain connects TRBV6-5 to TRBJ2-2; 12 bases agree with TRBD2. The CDR3 runs to 16 residues. V shed 0 bases and J 7 bases; nucleotides not matched to a gene: 3. Germline V gives CDR1 MNHEY, CDR2 SVGAGI. CDR3 DNA: TGTGCCAGCAGTTACTCAGGACTAGCGGGACTCGGGGAGCTGTTTTTT. Protein sequence: CASSYSGLAGLGELFF.

This clone was observed a handful of times. This rearrangement joins TRBV4-1 to TRBJ2-4; D gene ambiguous. Deletions cut 4 bases from V and 6 bases from J, with 13 bases between. The V gene's germline CDR1 is MGHRA and CDR2 YSYEKL. This CDR3 comprises 14 residues. The CDR3 coding sequence is TGCGCCAGCAGCCCTGGGCAAGCTGGAAACATTCAGTACTTC. It codes for CASSPGQAGNIQYF.

This chain connects TRBV11-2 to TRBJ2-5; 7 nucleotides agree with TRBD2. The germline CDR1 and CDR2 sequences are SGHAT and FQNNGV. This CDR3 comprises 18 residues. Losses at the gene ends were 2 bases for V and 3 bases for J; bases not matched to a gene: 15. This CDR3 reads CASSLTGWEGTSKETQYF. CDR3 nucleotide sequence: TGTGCCAGCAGCTTAACCGGGTGGGAGGGCACATCAAAAGAGACCCAGTACTTC.

As regards this clone: This same CDR3 is encoded by further DNA sequences in the sample. J is TRBJ1-1 and V is TRBV6-5; maybe TRBD1 (5 bases). The CDR3 is made up of 13 amino acids. V was trimmed by 5 bases and J by 2 bases, leaving 9 bases between them. CDR1 is MNHEY and CDR2 is SVGAGI in the germline V gene. Written as DNA, the CDR3 is TGTGCCAGCAGTCAACAGGAAAACACTGAAGCTTTCTTT. This translates into CASSQQENTEAFF.

The V gene is TRBV9, the J gene TRBJ1-4, with TRBD1 identical over 7 bases. Per the germline V gene, CDR1 is SGDLS and CDR2 is YYNGEE. With V trimmed by 0 bases and J by 4 bases, 3 bases remained unmatched. This CDR3 is 15 amino acids long. The chain's CDR3 is CASSVGGQVNEKLFF. In nucleotides, the CDR3 is TGTGCCAGCAGCGTAGGAGGACAGGTTAATGAAAAACTGTTTTTT.

This clone was recorded once. The chain employs TRBV6-5 and TRBJ1-4, with 9 bases identical to TRBD1. After removal of 7 bases from V and 5 bases from J, the junction contained 5 bases not matched to a gene. This CDR3 has 14 amino acids. Germline loops: CDR1 MNHEY, CDR2 SVGAGI. In DNA form, the CDR3 reads TGTGCCAGCACCCCGACAGGGGGAAATGAAAAACTGTTTTTT. Residues: CASTPTGGNEKLFF.

This clone was detected ten times or more. DNA for the CDR3: TGTGCCAGCAGTACACGACAGGATTATAATTCACCCCTCCACTTT. Translated, it gives CASSTRQDYNSPLHF. This chain uses TRBV27 with TRBJ1-6, with D tentatively TRBD1 (6 bases). Trimming took off 5 bases at V and 4 bases at J, with 12 bases between the two ends. Per germline, CDR1 MNHEY and CDR2 SMNVEV (reference sequence). The CDR3 length is 15 residues.

This clone was counted between two and nine times. The chain joins TRBV12-3 or TRBV12-4 to TRBJ1-2; TRBD1 is a possible D gene (5 bases). Deletions cut 5 bases from V and 5 bases from J, with 9 bases between. CDR3 size: 12 residues. This CDR3 is CASSQGGYGYTF. Here the CDR3 DNA reads TGTGCCAGCAGTCAGGGTGGATATGGCTACACCTTC.

The rearrangement uses TRBV5-7 and TRBJ1-3; 10 bases fit TRBD1. TRBV5-7 is an open reading frame whose function is uncertain. Trimming cost V 4 bases and J 1 base; bases outside gene matches: 5. There are 16 residues in the CDR3. In DNA, the CDR3 is TGTGCCAGCAGCCACCAGGGACAGGGGTCTGGAAACACCATATATTTT. Its protein is CASSHQGQGSGNTIYF.

The chain carries TRBV5-1 and TRBJ2-7, with 8 bases aligning to TRBD1. Per the germline V gene, CDR1 is SGHRS and CDR2 is YFSETQ. The CDR3 covers 14 residues. J was trimmed by 3 bases and V by 0 bases; bases with no gene match: 2. The CDR3 DNA sequence: TGCGCCAGCAGCTTGGCGACAGGGGTCTACGAGCAGTACTTC. Translation gives CASSLATGVYEQYF. Variable domain in full (rest from reference TRBV5-1 and TRBJ2-7): KAGVTQTPRYLIKTRGQQVTLSCSPISGHRSVSWYQQTPGQGLQFLFEYFSETQRNKGNFPGRFSGRQFSNSRSEMNVSTLELGDSALYLCASSLATGVYEQYFGPGTRLTVT.

As DNA, the CDR3 is TGTGCCAGCAGCCCGACTAGCGGCGAGCAGTACTTC. It is translated as CASSPTSGEQYF. The chain has TRBV7-9 and TRBJ2-7; the match to TRBD2 covers 9 bases. CDR3 length: 12 residues. Looked up from germline, CDR1 is SEHNR and CDR2 is FQNEAQ (reference sequence). With V trimmed by 5 bases and J by 6 bases, 2 bases remained unmatched. The whole variable domain, filled in from reference TRBV7-9 and TRBJ2-7, reads DTGVSQNPRHKITKRGQNVTFRCDPISEHNRLYWYRQTLGQGPEFLTYFQNEAQLEKSRLLSDRFSAERPKGSFSTLEIQRTEQGDSAMYLCASSPTSGEQYFGPGTRLTVT.

The rearrangement uses TRBV7-9 and TRBJ2-3, with 9 bases fitting TRBD2. V gave up 5 bases and J gave up 1 base; unmatched junction bases: 10. The CDR3 runs to 17 residues. Germline CDR1 reads SEHNR; CDR2 reads FQNEAQ (reference sequence). CDR3 DNA: TGTGCCAGCAGCAACTTTTTTAGCGGGAGAGGCACAGATACGCAGTATTTT. It is translated as CASSNFFSGRGTDTQYF.

The V call is TRBV28, the J call TRBJ1-1; D is uncertain. Trimming stripped 2 bases from V and 1 base from J, with 5 bases between. Germline CDR1 and CDR2: MDHEN and SYDVKM. There are 13 residues in the CDR3. CDR3 amino acids: CASSLRPNTEAFF. The DNA for the CDR3 is TGTGCCAGCAGTTTACGTCCGAACACTGAAGCTTTCTTT. Full variable domain (remainder filled in from reference TRBV28 and TRBJ1-1): DVKVTQSSRYLVKRTGEKVFLECVQDMDHENMFWYRQDPGLGLRLIYFSYDVKMKEKGDIPEGYSVSREKKERFSLILESASTNQTSMYLCASSLRPNTEAFFGQGTRLTVV.

The chain uses TRBV5-6 and TRBJ2-3; the D gene is possibly TRBD1 (5 bases). CDR1 and CDR2 from the germline V gene are SGHDT and YYEEEE. V lost 3 bases, J lost 6 bases, and 17 bases lay in between. This CDR3 has 15 amino acids. The CDR3 loop reads CASSSDSQGLDTQYF. The CDR3 DNA follows: TGTGCCAGCAGCTCCGACAGCCAAGGATTGGATACGCAGTATTTT.

To note about this clone: This may come from a read error, since a much larger clone is one base off. The chain employs TRBV11-1 and TRBJ2-7, with TRBD1 matching over 7 bases. Looked up from germline, CDR1 is SGHAT and CDR2 is FQDESV (reference sequence). The CDR3 length is 14 residues. V lost 3 bases to trimming and J lost 0 bases; unmatched junction nucleotides: 2. CDR3 coding DNA: TGTGCCAGCAGCTTGGACAGGTTCTCCTACGAGCAGTACTTC. This gives the protein CASSLDRFSYEQYF.

The V gene is TRBV19, the J gene TRBJ1-2; D possibly corresponds to TRBD1 (6 bases). Trimming pared 3 bases from V and 7 bases from J, leaving 15 bases between. The CDR3 is 14 residues long. The V gene's germline CDR1 is LNHDA and CDR2 SQIVND (reference sequence). The CDR3 region has the DNA TGTGCCAGTAGTATTGGAACAGGGATGAGTGGCTACACCTTC. Its protein is CASSIGTGMSGYTF.

The V call is TRBV15, the J call TRBJ2-3; D is possibly TRBD1 (6 bases). CDR3 length: 16 amino acids. Germline CDR1 and CDR2: LNHNV and YYDKDF (reference sequence). Trimming stripped 2 bases from V and 9 bases from J, with 21 bases between. CDR3 sequence: CATSRRAGATLGTQYF. The CDR3 region has the DNA TGTGCCACCAGCAGAAGGGCAGGGGCAACCTTGGGAACGCAGTATTTT.